These T cell receptor beta chains were read from a single sample in a study of blood T cell repertoires in COVID-19. Repertoires were generated with immunoSEQ multiplex PCR, while TCRdb's copy carries only in-frame clones and drops some. Of roughly 81,000 clones in the sample, approximately 85% are singletons; the top ten hold 2.5% to 3.5%. The sequencing input was peripheral blood. Receptors originate from an elderly woman with COVID-19, enrolled during active disease. Both conserved end residues are part of each CDR3. The D gene is left open where the match is weak. Some rows mark clone size as missing; the rest say once, few, many or name a class of expanded clone.

TRBV18	TRBD2	TRBJ2-3	few	TGTGCCAGCTCATGGCTAACTAGCGGGAGTGGAGATACGCAGTATTTT	CASSWLTSGSGDTQYF
TRBV9	.	TRBJ1-5	once	TGTGCCAGCAGCAGCCTTCAGGGAGGGGAAGGGCCCCAGCATTTT	CASSSLQGGEGPQHF
TRBV7-2	.	TRBJ1-2	.	TGTGCCAGCAGCTTAACAGGCCAGGGGAATAATGGCTACACCTTC	CASSLTGQGNNGYTF
TRBV5-4	.	TRBJ1-4	.	TGTGCCAGCAGCCCCGACATTTGGGAGGATGAAAAACTGTTTTTT	CASSPDIWEDEKLFF
TRBV30	.	TRBJ1-4	.	TGTGCCTGGAGCGCAGGGATTTCAACTAATGAAAAACTGTTTTTT	CAWSAGISTNEKLFF
TRBV10-1	.	TRBJ2-2	.	TGCGCCAGCAGCCTTAGCCGACAGATGAACACCGGGGAGCTGTTTTTT	CASSLSRQMNTGELFF
TRBV19	.	TRBJ1-5	.	TGTGCCAGTAAAGTTCCCGGGGTAAAATATCAGCCCCAGCATTTT	CASKVPGVKYQPQHF
TRBV2	.	TRBJ2-7	.	TGTGCCAGCAGTGAAAGTCGGGTTAGCGGTAGCGAGCAGTACTTC	CASSESRVSGSEQYF
TRBV6-1	.	TRBJ1-6	.	TGTGCCAGCAGTGAAGCAGGCCCGGGGAATAATTCACCCCTCCACTTT	CASSEAGPGNNSPLHF
TRBV30	TRBD1	TRBJ1-2	.	TGTGCCTGGAGTTTCCCGGACAGGGTGAATGGCTACACCTTC	CAWSFPDRVNGYTF
TRBV27	TRBD1	TRBJ2-7	.	TGTGCCAGCAGTTTTGATCGGGACAGGGTCTCCTACGAGCAGTACTTC	CASSFDRDRVSYEQYF
TRBV2	TRBD2	TRBJ2-4	.	TGTGCCAGCAGTGAACGAGGACTAGCGGGGATTTACATTCAGTACTTC	CASSERGLAGIYIQYF
TRBV5-1	TRBD1	TRBJ1-2	.	TGCGCCAGCAGCGGCACCACAGGGGCCTATGGCTACACCTTC	CASSGTTGAYGYTF
TRBV7-2	TRBD1	TRBJ2-7	.	TGTGCCAGCAGCTTGGACAGGGGGAGTTTCTACGAGCAGTACTTC	CASSLDRGSFYEQYF
TRBV10-3	.	TRBJ1-6	once	TGTGCCATCGTGTTGGCACCAAATTCACCCCTCCACTTT	CAIVLAPNSPLHF
TRBV4-1	TRBD1	TRBJ2-3	.	TGCGCCAGCAGCCACCCCTGGGGACAGGGTTATACGCAGTATTTT	CASSHPWGQGYTQYF
TRBV19	.	TRBJ2-7	.	TGTGCCAGTAGTACGTCCTTTAGCTCCTACGAGCAGTACTTC	CASSTSFSSYEQYF
TRBV6-5	.	TRBJ1-5	.	TGTGCCAGCAGTAAACAGGAGACCAATCAGCCCCAGCATTTT	CASSKQETNQPQHF
TRBV3-1/TRBV3-2	TRBD2	TRBJ2-1	.	TGTGCCAGCAGGGAGAGCGGGAGGGGCCCCTACAATGAGCAGTTCTTC	CASRESGRGPYNEQFF
TRBV6-6	.	TRBJ2-2	.	TGTGCCAGCAGTTATAGCTACGCCGGGGAGCTGTTTTTT	CASSYSYAGELFF
TRBV15	.	TRBJ1-3	once	TGTGCCACCAGCAGAGATATTGCAGGCTCTGGAAACACCATATATTTT	CATSRDIAGSGNTIYF
TRBV5-1	.	TRBJ2-5	.	TGCGCCAGCAGCTTGGACGCTCAGGGAGGCGCGACCCAGTACTTC	CASSLDAQGGATQYF